This T cell receptor beta chain was identified during a study of T cell repertoires in cytomegalovirus infection. In the study overall: Selection of CMV epitopes for the study included recently identified HLA-C-restricted and well-studied HLA-B-restricted ones. Carrying CMV and the relevant HLA type showed in public TCR beta signatures. General observations from the study: Ex vivo responses were dominated by HLA-C-restricted CMV-specific TCR beta clonotypes.

This clonotype was observed many times. Its antigen is not identified. The CDR3 spans 15 residues. The V end lost 2 bases, the J end lost 2 bases, and 10 bases lay between the germline ends. TCRdb re-derived calls from the reads in MiXCR, one entry per CDR3 protein. The sample yields 250,000 to 300,000 distinct CDR3 sequences, less than 25% seen once. This chain links TRBV12-3 or TRBV12-4 with TRBJ1-5, with D unclear. The receptor comes from a human donor in good health (CMV status not recorded). Some clones in this sample may be carry-over from other donors' samples. Specimen: cultured PBMCs, collected from culture after CMV antigen stimulation. The CDR3: CASSLLSQGNQPQHF. The CDR3 DNA sequence: TGTGCCAGCAGTTTACTTAGTCAGGGCAATCAGCCCCAGCATTTT.